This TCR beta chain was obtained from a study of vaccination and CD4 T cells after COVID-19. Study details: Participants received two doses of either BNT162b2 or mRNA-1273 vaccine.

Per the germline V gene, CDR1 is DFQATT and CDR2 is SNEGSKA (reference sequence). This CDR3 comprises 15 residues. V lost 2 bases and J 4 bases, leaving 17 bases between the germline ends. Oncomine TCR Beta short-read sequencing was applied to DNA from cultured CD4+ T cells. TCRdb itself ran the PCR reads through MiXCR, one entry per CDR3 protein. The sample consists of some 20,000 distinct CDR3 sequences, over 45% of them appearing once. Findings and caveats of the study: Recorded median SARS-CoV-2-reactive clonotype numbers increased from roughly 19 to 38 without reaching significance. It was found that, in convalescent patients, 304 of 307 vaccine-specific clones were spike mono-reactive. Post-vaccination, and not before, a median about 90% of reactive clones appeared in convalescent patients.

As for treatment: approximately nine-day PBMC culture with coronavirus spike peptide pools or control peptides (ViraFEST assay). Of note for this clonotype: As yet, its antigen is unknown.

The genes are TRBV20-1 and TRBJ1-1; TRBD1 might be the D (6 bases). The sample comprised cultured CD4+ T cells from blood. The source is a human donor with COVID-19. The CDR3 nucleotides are TGCAGTGCTAGAAATTTGGGGGGCTCGAGCACTGAAGCTTTCTTT. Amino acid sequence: CSARNLGGSSTEAFF.